In this sample, the clone carrying this TCR beta chain turned up a few times. What it binds is unknown. This sample was included in a study of cytomegalovirus exposure and HLA in healthy donors. Whole-study results and caveats: A later analysis appeared to link common viral pathogens to several of the most significant clusters.

With 60 Vbeta and 13 Jbeta primers, the PCR was carried out. Profiled with immunoSEQ multiplex PCR; TCRdb holds only in-frame clones, not every one. The sample lists some 150,000 clones; around 76% were seen once. Germline V lookup: CDR1 MNHEY, CDR2 SMNVEV (reference sequence). Trimming took off 0 bases at V and 7 bases at J, with 7 bases between the two ends. The CDR3 totals 13 residues. This sequence joins TRBV27 and TRBJ1-5; the D is unclear. Sequencing input: PBMCs. The source is a man in his 60s in good health and CMV-seronegative. The CDR3 protein is CASSLSGRQPQHF. Here the CDR3 DNA reads TGTGCCAGCAGTTTATCTGGTCGGCAGCCCCAGCATTTT.